One sample yielded the 9 T cell receptor beta chains listed below, sequenced in a study of blood T cells in healthy people across ages. It was with a sample-barcoded 5' primer and a J-beta primer mix that a second PCR of about 6 to 11 cycles was run. TCRdb re-called the 5' RACE reads through MiXCR, storing one row per CDR3 protein. The sample includes 600,000 to 800,000 distinct CDR3 sequences, roughly half of them seen just once. Sequenced sample: blood. These TCRs come from a woman aged 80 or over in good health.

About this clonotype: A much larger clonotype is one base distant, so this may be a read error. The V and J genes are TRBV27 and TRBJ2-5, with TRBD1 matching over 9 bases. Germline V gene data show CDR1 as MNHEY and CDR2 as SMNVEV (reference sequence). The length of the CDR3 is 13 residues. CDR3 sequence: CASSSRQGETRYF. CDR3 bases: TGTGCCAGCAGTTCCCGACAGGGGGAGACCCGGTACTTC.

This clonotype was counted ten times or more. This chain links TRBV29-1 with TRBJ2-3; D is possibly TRBD2 (6 bases). The CDR3 length is 17 residues. V was shortened by 4 bases and J by 1 base, with 21 bases between the two germline ends. Germline CDR1 SQVTM, CDR2 ANQGSEA. The CDR3 region is CSVVPLFSGSGTDTQYF. In nucleotides, the CDR3 is TGCAGCGTTGTTCCGCTCTTTTCCGGGAGTGGCACAGATACGCAGTATTTT.

The J gene is TRBJ1-6, the V gene TRBV10-3, with TRBD1 identical over 10 bases. V trimming: 6 bases; J trimming: 10 bases; junction bases outside the gene matches: 6. Germline CDR1 and CDR2: ENHRY and SYGVKD. The CDR3 is made up of 14 amino acids. In nucleotides, the CDR3 is TGTGCCATCAGCGCCGGGACAGGGGACTCACCCCTCCACTTT. This translates into CAISAGTGDSPLHF.

This clonotype was detected many times. It may be a read error: a sequence one base away is much more abundant. The CDR3 DNA reads as TGTGCCAGCAGATTAAACACAGATACGCAGTATTTT. Encoded protein: CASRLNTDTQYF. The chain carries TRBV12-3 or TRBV12-4 and TRBJ2-3; D not certain. This CDR3 spans 12 amino acids. The ends were cut back, 6 bases at V and 2 bases at J, with 6 bases in the middle.

This chain joins TRBV28 and TRBJ1-2; 10 bases line up with TRBD1. The CDR3 covers 14 residues. In germline, CDR1 is MDHEN, CDR2 SYDVKM. With V trimmed by 4 bases and J by 6 bases, 5 bases remained unmatched. CDR3 bases: TGTGCCAGCAGTTCGTCGGGACAGGGGAATGGCTACACCTTC. This encodes CASSSSGQGNGYTF.

In this sample, this clonotype turned up many times. The chain recombines TRBV4-1 with TRBJ1-6, with TRBD1 as a possible D gene (5 bases). The V end lost 1 base, the J end lost 0 bases, and 13 bases lay between the germline ends. Germline V lookup: CDR1 MGHRA, CDR2 YSYEKL. This CDR3 spans 18 amino acids. CDR3 sequence: CASSQGGGHSSYNSPLHF. The CDR3 DNA reads TGCGCCAGCAGCCAAGGCGGAGGACACAGCTCCTATAATTCACCCCTCCACTTT.

V usage is TRBV7-2 and J usage is TRBJ2-7; tentatively, D is TRBD2 (5 bases). The assigned J gene may be wrong: the sequence end matches TRBJ2-5 better. This CDR3 has 14 residues. Germline CDR1 and CDR2: SGHTA and FQGNSA. The CDR3 sequence is CASSLQAGEETQYF. The CDR3 DNA reads as TGTGCCAGCAGCTTACAGGCGGGTGAGGAGACCCAGTACTTC.

This clonotype was counted once. The gene calls are TRBV6-5 and TRBJ2-3, with D possibly matching TRBD1 (6 bases). CDR1 is MNHEY and CDR2 is SVGAGI in the germline V gene. Trimming left V 10 bases short and J 2 bases short, with 22 bases between. The CDR3 loop spans 16 amino acids. CDR3 DNA: TGTGCCACCCGGACAGCCGAATTTGCACACACAGATACGCAGTATTTT. Its translation is CATRTAEFAHTDTQYF.

The chain is built from TRBV29-1 and TRBJ2-1; 7 bases map to TRBD1. With 6 bases clipped from V and 8 bases from J, the junction kept 10 bases outside the gene matches. Germline-derived CDR1 and CDR2 are SQVTM and ANQGSEA. This CDR3 region has 13 residues. The CDR3 region has the DNA TGCAGCGTCCTAGGACAGGCAGCGGATGAGCAGTTCTTC. It codes for CSVLGQAADEQFF.